The TCR beta chain under discussion was sequenced for a study of shared clonotypes between healthy human individuals. About the research overall: Per donor, three plates held CD4 naive cells, three held CD4 memory, two held CD8 naive and one held CD8 memory.

CD4+ cell separation produced CD45RA+ naive and CD45RA-negative memory subsets. Each cell subset's genomic DNA was divided evenly among several immunoSEQ plates. Sequencing used immunoSEQ multiplex PCR; TCRdb keeps in-frame clones, though not all of them. The sample lists 600,000 to 750,000 clones, approximately 75% occurring once. This clone was recorded a few times. The CDR3 length is 15 residues. V was clipped by 8 bases and J by 2 bases, with 18 bases between them. Germline values: CDR1 MNHEY, CDR2 SVGAGI. This chain connects TRBV6-5 to TRBJ1-2; D is uncertain. Sequenced: memory CD4+ T cells sorted from blood. Stated subset: CD45RA-negative fraction. The TCR was taken from a woman younger than 45 in good health. The CDR3 coding sequence is TGTGCCAGCCACCCTCAAGGCAGAGCCAACTATGGCTACACCTTC. Protein sequence: CASHPQGRANYGYTF.